A selection of T cell receptor beta chains follows, all from one sample in a study of shared clonotypes between healthy human individuals. Libraries were prepared by immunoSEQ multiplex PCR; TCRdb keeps only in-frame clonotypes and omits some of them. The sample has over a million clones, 70% to 80% seen once. Sequencing used memory CD4+ T cells from PBMCs. These receptors originate from a man younger than 35 in good health. Some clones in this sample may be carry-over from other donors' samples. CDR3s leave out the opening cysteine and the closing phenylalanine or tryptophan. The order of the fields is J gene, V gene, CDR3 protein.

TRBJ2-1 TRBV2 ASTQGAIEQF
TRBJ1-1 TRBV18 ASSPPQAGAVTEAF
TRBJ2-3 TRBV10-2 ASSMPVSTDTQY
TRBJ2-1 TRBV10-1 ASKEDRGFSLGDEQF
TRBJ2-3 TRBV4-1 ASSQVPVLSTDTQY
TRBJ1-4 TRBV2 ASSPLGTPGEKLF
TRBJ2-5 TRBV4-1 ASSHKGREGTQY
TRBJ1-1 TRBV6-1 ASNGQVNTEAF
TRBJ1-5 TRBV19 ASSTDTGRQPQH
TRBJ2-4 TRBV20-1 SASQTIQY
TRBJ1-3 TRBV5-6 ASSRGTTAAIY
TRBJ2-7 TRBV7-2 ASSLRGMTLEQY
TRBJ1-2 TRBV18 ASSPPQGGYT
TRBJ1-2 TRBV4-2 ASSQALGAYGYT
TRBJ1-4 TRBV10-3 AISVGQGGEKLF
TRBJ1-1 TRBV9 ASSVGGPMNTEAF
TRBJ2-5 TRBV19 ASSVGLEQETQY
TRBJ2-5 TRBV30 AWTPEPAVETQY
TRBJ1-1 TRBV6-1 ASSSAGLNTEAF
TRBJ1-1 TRBV7-9 ASSLVTGPTEAF
TRBJ1-5 TRBV6-6 ASTPTGDSNQPQH
TRBJ2-3 TRBV5-5 ASSQRGGLTDTQY
TRBJ2-3 TRBV29-1 SLFGGRDSSTDTQY
TRBJ1-1 TRBV2 ASTLSLNTEAF
TRBJ1-1 TRBV27 ASSFRGQRRSVAF
TRBJ1-5 TRBV28 ASSLGGGVRPQH
TRBJ2-3 TRBV11-2 ASSLPSVLPSTDTQY
TRBJ1-2 TRBV29-1 SVRTPNYGYT
TRBJ2-7 TRBV7-2 ASSSGPPTYEQY
TRBJ2-5 TRBV11-2 ASSPRGETQY
TRBJ2-1 TRBV5-1 ASSPDRTYNEQF
TRBJ1-2 TRBV5-6 ASSPRDREYYGYT
TRBJ1-5 TRBV2 ASQGSGNQPQH
TRBJ2-1 TRBV12-2 ASRSGTSGETKIGNEQF
TRBJ2-3 TRBV5-1 ASSANTDTQY
TRBJ2-2 TRBV10-3 AIRDPGGREENTGELF
TRBJ2-7 TRBV6-1 ASSRTGGVVYEQY
TRBJ2-7 TRBV7-9 ASSLEGAYEQY
TRBJ1-1 TRBV10-2 ASSRNGAMNTEAF
TRBJ2-7 TRBV2 ASRGGTGYDEQY
TRBJ2-7 TRBV4-1 ASSQGLAVEQY
TRBJ2-1 TRBV6-6 ASSYPGSNEQF
TRBJ1-1 TRBV28 ASSPRTGITEAF
TRBJ2-7 TRBV27 ASSLTQYNYEQY